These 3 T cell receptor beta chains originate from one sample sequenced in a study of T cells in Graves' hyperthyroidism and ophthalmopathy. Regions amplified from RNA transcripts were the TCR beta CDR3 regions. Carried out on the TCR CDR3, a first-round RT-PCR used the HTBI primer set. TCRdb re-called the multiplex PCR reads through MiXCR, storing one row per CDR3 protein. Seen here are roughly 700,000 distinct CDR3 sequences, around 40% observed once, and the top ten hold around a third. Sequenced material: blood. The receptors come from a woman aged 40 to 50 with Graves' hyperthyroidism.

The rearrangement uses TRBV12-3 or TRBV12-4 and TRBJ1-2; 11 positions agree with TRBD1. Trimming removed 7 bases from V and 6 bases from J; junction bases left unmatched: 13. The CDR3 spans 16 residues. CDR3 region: CASNTFGDRGINGYTF. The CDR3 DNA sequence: TGTGCCAGCAACACTTTCGGGGACAGGGGGATTAATGGCTACACCTTC.

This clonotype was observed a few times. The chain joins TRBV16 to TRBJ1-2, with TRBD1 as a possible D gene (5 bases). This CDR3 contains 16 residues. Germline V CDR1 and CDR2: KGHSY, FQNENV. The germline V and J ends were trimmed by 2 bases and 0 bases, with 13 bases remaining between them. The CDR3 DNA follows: TGTGCCAGCAGCCAAGGGGGGACGGGGACTAACTATGGCTACACCTTC. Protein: CASSQGGTGTNYGYTF.

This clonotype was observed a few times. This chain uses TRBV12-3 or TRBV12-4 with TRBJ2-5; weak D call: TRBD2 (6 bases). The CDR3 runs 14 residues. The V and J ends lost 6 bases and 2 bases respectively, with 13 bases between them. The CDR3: CASSFAGGQETQYF. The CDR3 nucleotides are TGTGCCAGCAGCTTCGCTGGGGGGCAAGAGACCCAGTACTTC.